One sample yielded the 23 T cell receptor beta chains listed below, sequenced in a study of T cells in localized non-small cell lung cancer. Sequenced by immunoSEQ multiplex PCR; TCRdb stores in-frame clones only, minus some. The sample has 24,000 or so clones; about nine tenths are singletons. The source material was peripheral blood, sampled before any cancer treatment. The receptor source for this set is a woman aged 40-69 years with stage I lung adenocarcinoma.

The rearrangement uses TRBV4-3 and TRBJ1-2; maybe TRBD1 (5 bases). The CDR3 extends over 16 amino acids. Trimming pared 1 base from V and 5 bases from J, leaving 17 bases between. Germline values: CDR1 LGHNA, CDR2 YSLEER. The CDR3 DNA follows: TGCGCCAGCAGCCAAGTTGGAGGGGCAGAACGTTATGGCTACACCTTC. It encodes CASSQVGGAERYGYTF.

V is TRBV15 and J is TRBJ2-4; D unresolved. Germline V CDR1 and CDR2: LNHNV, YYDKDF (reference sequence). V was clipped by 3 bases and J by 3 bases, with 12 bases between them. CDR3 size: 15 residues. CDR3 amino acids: CATSSPPDGKNIQYF. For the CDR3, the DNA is TGTGCCACCAGCAGTCCCCCGGACGGCAAAAACATTCAGTACTTC.

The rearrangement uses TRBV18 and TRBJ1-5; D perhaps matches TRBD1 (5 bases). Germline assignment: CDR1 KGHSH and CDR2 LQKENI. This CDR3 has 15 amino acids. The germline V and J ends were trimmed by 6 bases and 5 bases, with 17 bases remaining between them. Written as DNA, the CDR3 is TGTGCCAGCTCGCAGGGACGACTGTTTGATCAGCCCCAGCATTTT. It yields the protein CASSQGRLFDQPQHF.

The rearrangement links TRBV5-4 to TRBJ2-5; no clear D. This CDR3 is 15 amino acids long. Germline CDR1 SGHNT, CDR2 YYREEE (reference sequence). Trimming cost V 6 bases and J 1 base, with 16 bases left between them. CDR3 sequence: CASTLRKGSQETQYF. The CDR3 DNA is TGTGCCAGCACCCTACGGAAAGGATCCCAAGAGACCCAGTACTTC.

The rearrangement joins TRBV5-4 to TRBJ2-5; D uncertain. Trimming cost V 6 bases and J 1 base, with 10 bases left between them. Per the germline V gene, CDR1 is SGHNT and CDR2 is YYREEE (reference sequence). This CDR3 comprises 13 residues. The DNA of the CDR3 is TGTGCCAGCAACAATTACCCCCAAGAGACCCAGTACTTC. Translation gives CASNNYPQETQYF.

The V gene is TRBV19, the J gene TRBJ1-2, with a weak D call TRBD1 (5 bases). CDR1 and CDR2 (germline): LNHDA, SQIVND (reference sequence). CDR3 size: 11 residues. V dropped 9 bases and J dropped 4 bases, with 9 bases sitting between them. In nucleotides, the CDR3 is TGTGCCAGCAGGGCGGGCTATGGCTACACCTTC. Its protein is CASRAGYGYTF.

CDR3 region: CASSPFEGATNTEAFF. The CDR3 nucleotides read TGTGCCAGCTCACCATTTGAAGGGGCGACGAACACTGAAGCTTTCTTT. The chain employs TRBV18 and TRBJ1-1; tentatively, D is TRBD1 (5 bases). V lost 2 bases and J 1 base, leaving 14 bases between the germline ends. CDR1 is KGHSH, CDR2 LQKENI, per germline. The CDR3 loop spans 16 amino acids.

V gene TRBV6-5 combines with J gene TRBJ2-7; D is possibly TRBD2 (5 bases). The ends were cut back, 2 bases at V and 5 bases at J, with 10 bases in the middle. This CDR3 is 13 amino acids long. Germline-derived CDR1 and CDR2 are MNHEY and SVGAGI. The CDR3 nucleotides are TGTGCCAGCAGTTACGAGGGATTTCACGAGCAGTACTTC. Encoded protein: CASSYEGFHEQYF.

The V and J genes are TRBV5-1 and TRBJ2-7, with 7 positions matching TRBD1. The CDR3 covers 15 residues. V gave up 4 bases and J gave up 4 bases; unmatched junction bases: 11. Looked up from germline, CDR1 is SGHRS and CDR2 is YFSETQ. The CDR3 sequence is CASSHDQPGGYEQYF. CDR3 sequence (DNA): TGCGCCAGCAGCCACGACCAACCAGGGGGTTACGAGCAGTACTTC.

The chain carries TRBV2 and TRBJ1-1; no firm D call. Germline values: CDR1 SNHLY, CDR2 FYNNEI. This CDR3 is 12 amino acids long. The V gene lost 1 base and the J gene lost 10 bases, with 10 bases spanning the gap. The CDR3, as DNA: TGTGCCAGCAGTGAAGATCCTTGGGGAGCTTTCTTT. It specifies CASSEDPWGAFF. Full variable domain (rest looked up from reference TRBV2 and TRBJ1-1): EPEVTQTPSHQVTQMGQEVILRCVPISNHLYFYWYRQILGQKVEFLVSFYNNEISEKSEIFDDQFSVERPDGSNFTLKIRSTKLEDSAMYFCASSEDPWGAFFGQGTRLTVV.

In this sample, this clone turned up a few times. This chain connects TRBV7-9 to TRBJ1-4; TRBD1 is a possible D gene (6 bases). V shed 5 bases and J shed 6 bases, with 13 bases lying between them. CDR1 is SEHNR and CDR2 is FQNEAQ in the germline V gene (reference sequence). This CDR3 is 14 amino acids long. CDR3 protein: CASSIQGGDEKLFF. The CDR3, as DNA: TGTGCCAGCAGCATACAGGGTGGAGATGAAAAACTGTTTTTT. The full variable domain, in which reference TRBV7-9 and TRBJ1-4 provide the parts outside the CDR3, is DTGVSQNPRHKITKRGQNVTFRCDPISEHNRLYWYRQTLGQGPEFLTYFQNEAQLEKSRLLSDRFSAERPKGSFSTLEIQRTEQGDSAMYLCASSIQGGDEKLFFGSGTQLSVL.

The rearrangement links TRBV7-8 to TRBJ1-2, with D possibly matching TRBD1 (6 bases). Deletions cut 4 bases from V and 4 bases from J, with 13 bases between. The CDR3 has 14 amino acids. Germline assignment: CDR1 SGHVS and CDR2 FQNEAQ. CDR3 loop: CASSSGTLPYGYTF. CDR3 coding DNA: TGTGCCAGCAGCTCCGGGACACTACCCTATGGCTACACCTTC. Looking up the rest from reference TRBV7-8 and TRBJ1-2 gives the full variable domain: GAGVSQSPRYKVAKRGQDVALRCDPISGHVSLFWYQQALGQGPEFLTYFQNEAQLDKSGLPSDRFFAERPEGSVSTLKIQRTQQEDSAVYLCASSSGTLPYGYTFGSGTRLTVV.

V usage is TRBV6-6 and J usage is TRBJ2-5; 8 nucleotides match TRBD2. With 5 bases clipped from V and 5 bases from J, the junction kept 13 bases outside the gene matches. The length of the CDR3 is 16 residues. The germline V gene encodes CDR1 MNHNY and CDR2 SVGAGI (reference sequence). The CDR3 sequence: CASSVPVSGAEETQYF. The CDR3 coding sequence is TGTGCCAGCAGTGTCCCCGTTAGCGGGGCGGAGGAGACCCAGTACTTC.

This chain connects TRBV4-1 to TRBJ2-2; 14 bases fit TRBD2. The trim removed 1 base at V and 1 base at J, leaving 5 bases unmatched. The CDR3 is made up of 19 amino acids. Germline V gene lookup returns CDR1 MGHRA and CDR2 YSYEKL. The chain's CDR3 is CASSQVGLAGGRNTGELFF. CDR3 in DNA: TGCGCCAGCAGCCAAGTTGGACTAGCGGGAGGTCGGAACACCGGGGAGCTGTTTTTT.

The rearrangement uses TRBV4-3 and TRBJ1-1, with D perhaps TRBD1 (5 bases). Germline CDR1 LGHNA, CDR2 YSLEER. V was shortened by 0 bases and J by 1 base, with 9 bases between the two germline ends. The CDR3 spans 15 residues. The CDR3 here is CASSQDRGGNTEAFF. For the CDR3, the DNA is TGCGCCAGCAGCCAAGATCGGGGGGGGAACACTGAAGCTTTCTTT.

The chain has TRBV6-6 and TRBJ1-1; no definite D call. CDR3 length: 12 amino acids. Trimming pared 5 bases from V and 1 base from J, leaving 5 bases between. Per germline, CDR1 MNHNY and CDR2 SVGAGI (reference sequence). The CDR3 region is CASSPSNTEAFF. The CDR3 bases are TGTGCCAGCAGTCCCTCGAACACTGAAGCTTTCTTT.

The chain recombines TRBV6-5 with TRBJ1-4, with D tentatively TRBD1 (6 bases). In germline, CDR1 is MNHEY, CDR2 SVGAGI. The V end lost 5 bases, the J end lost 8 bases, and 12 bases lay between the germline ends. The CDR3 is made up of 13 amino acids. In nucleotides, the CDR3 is TGTGCCAGCAGTACAGGGATGGAGGAAAAACTGTTTTTT. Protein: CASSTGMEEKLFF.

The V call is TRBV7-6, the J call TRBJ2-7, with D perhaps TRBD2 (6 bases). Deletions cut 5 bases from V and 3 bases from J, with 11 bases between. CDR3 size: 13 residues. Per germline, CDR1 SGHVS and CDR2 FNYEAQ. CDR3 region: CASSLQEGYEQYF. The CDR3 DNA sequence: TGTGCCAGCAGCCTTCAGGAGGGCTACGAGCAGTACTTC.

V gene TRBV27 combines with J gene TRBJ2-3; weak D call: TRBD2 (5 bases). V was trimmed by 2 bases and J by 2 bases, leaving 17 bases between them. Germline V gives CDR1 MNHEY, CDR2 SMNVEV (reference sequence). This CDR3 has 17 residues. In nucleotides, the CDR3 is TGTGCCAGCAGTTTACAACCGGCGGGCCCTGTCACAGATACGCAGTATTTT. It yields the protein CASSLQPAGPVTDTQYF.

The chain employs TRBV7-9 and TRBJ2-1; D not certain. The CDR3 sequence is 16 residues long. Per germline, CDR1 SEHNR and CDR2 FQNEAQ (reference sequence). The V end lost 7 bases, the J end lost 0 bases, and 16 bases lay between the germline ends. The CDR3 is CASNQDGAYSYNEQFF. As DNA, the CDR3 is TGTGCCAGCAATCAAGACGGAGCATACTCCTACAATGAGCAGTTCTTC.

The CDR3 DNA reads as TGTGCCAGCAGCACTCGGGACAGTGAGGAGACCCAGTACTTC. Translating gives CASSTRDSEETQYF. This chain connects TRBV7-8 to TRBJ2-5; 7 bases fit TRBD1. This CDR3 contains 14 residues. The trim removed 5 bases at V and 5 bases at J, leaving 8 bases unmatched. Germline values: CDR1 SGHVS, CDR2 FQNEAQ. Supplemented by reference TRBV7-8 and TRBJ2-5, the full variable domain reads GAGVSQSPRYKVAKRGQDVALRCDPISGHVSLFWYQQALGQGPEFLTYFQNEAQLDKSGLPSDRFFAERPEGSVSTLKIQRTQQEDSAVYLCASSTRDSEETQYFGPGTRLLVL.

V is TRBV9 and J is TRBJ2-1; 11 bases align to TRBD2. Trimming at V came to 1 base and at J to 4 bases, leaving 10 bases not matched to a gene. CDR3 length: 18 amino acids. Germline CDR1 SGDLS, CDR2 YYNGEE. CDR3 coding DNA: TGTGCCAGCAGCGTACTAGCGGGAGGAACGGGGATTTACAATGAGCAGTTCTTC. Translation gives CASSVLAGGTGIYNEQFF.

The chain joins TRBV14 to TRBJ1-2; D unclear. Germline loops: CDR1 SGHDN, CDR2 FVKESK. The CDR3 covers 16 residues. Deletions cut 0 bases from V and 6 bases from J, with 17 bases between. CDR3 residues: CASSQEKIYPFDGYTF. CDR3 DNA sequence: TGTGCCAGCAGCCAAGAGAAAATCTACCCCTTTGATGGCTACACCTTC.